This TCR beta chain was recorded in a study of breast tumors, draining lymph nodes, adjacent tissues. As concerns this clonotype: Antigen unknown. A much larger clone lies a single base off, so this may be a read error.

Study-level results: Most tumor T cells seemingly derive from lymph node, then expand in tumor. Tumor and nontumor repertoires were significantly more similar in luminal-like than in basal-like breast cancer. Data only fit, rather than demonstrated, lymph node origin of most tumor T cells. Tumor TCR diversity was below lymph nodes but above nontumor tissue.

TCRdb fed the multiplex PCR reads into MiXCR, producing one record per CDR3 protein. The sample has under 350,000 distinct CDR3 sequences, about 30% seen once. The lymph nodes were axillary draining lymph nodes from breast cancer patients. Germline V gene data show CDR1 as MNHNY and CDR2 as SVGAGI (reference sequence). The CDR3 length is 13 residues. Trimming shortened V by 9 bases and J by 9 bases, and 20 bases separated the two germline ends. The chain has TRBV6-6 and TRBJ1-2; maybe TRBD1 (5 bases). This TCR derives from a female donor with breast cancer. Some clones in this sample may be carry-over from other donors' samples. The sequenced sample consisted of axillary lymph node tissue. CDR3 sequence reads: CASARGGRVRYTF. Here the CDR3 DNA reads TGTGCCAGTGCGCGCGGGGGGAGGGTCCGCTACACCTTC.